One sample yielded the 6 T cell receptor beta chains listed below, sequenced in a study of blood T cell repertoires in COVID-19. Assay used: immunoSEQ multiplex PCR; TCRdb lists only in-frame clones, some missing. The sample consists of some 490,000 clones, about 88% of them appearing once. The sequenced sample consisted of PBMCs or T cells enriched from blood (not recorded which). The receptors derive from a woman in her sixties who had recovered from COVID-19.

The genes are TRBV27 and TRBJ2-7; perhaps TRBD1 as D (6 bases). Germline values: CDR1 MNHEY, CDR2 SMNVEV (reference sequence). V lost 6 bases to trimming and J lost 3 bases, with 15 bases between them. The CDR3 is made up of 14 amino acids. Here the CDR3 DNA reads TGTGCCAGCAGGAGGGCAGGGGTGGTCTACGAGCAGTACTTC. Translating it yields CASRRAGVVYEQYF.

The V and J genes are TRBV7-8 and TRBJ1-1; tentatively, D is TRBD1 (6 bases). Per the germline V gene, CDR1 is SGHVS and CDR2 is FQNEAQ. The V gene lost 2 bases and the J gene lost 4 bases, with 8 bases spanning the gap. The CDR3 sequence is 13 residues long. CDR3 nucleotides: TGTGCCAGCAGCTTAAGAGGGGGCACTGAAGCTTTCTTT. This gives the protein CASSLRGGTEAFF. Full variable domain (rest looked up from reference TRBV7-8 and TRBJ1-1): GAGVSQSPRYKVAKRGQDVALRCDPISGHVSLFWYQQALGQGPEFLTYFQNEAQLDKSGLPSDRFFAERPEGSVSTLKIQRTQQEDSAVYLCASSLRGGTEAFFGQGTRLTVV.

CDR3 sequence: CASRDRAGRTDTQYF. CDR3 bases: TGTGCCAGTAGGGACAGGGCCGGTCGGACAGATACGCAGTATTTT. This sequence joins TRBV19 and TRBJ2-3; 8 nucleotides align to TRBD1. V lost 6 bases, J lost 3 bases, and 8 bases stayed unmatched. This CDR3 spans 15 amino acids. The germline V gene encodes CDR1 LNHDA and CDR2 SQIVND (reference sequence).

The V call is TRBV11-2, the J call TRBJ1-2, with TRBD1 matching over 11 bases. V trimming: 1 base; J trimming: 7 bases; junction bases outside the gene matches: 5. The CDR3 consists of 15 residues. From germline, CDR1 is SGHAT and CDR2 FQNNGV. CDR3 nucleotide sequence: TGTGCCAGCAGCTTAGGGACAGGGGGCTCTCTTGGCTACACCTTC. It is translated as CASSLGTGGSLGYTF.

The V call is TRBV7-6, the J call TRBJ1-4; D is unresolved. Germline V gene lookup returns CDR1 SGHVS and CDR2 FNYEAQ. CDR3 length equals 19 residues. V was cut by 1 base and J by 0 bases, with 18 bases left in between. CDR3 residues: CASSLVSLPGVATNEKLFF. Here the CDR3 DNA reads TGTGCCAGCAGCTTAGTAAGCCTCCCCGGGGTTGCAACTAATGAAAAACTGTTTTTT. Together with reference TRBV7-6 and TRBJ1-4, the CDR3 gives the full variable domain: GAGVSQSPRYKVTKRGQDVALRCDPISGHVSLYWYRQALGQGPEFLTYFNYEAQQDKSGLPNDRFSAERPEGSISTLTIQRTEQRDSAMYRCASSLVSLPGVATNEKLFFGSGTQLSVL.

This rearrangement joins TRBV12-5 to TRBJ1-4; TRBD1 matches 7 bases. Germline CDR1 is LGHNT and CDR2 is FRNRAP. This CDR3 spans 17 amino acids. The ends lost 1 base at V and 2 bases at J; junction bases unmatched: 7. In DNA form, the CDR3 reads TGTGCTAGTGGTTTGGAATACCCGGGACAGACTAATGAAAAACTGTTTTTT. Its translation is CASGLEYPGQTNEKLFF.